One sample yielded the 18 T cell receptor beta chains listed below, sequenced in a study of shared clonotypes between healthy human individuals. The naive CD8 subset, CD45RO-negative cells positively selected for CCR7, excluded terminally differentiated effector memory CD45RA+ cells. Sequencing used immunoSEQ multiplex PCR; TCRdb keeps in-frame clones, though not all of them. This table has about 2 million clones, about 94% appearing once. Sequencing was done on a sample of naive CD8+ T cells sorted from blood. These receptors all come from a man between 18 and 35 years old in good health.

This chain's CDR3 is CATEDPAGGNQPQHF. For the CDR3, the DNA is TGTGCCACAGAGGACCCAGCCGGCGGCAATCAGCCCCAGCATTTT. The rearrangement uses TRBV10-3 and TRBJ1-5, with D unclear. Germline CDR1 and CDR2: ENHRY and SYGVKD. V was trimmed by 10 bases and J by 2 bases, leaving 18 bases between them. The CDR3 totals 15 residues.

The genes are TRBV25-1 and TRBJ2-5; 9 bases are shared with TRBD2. The germline V gene encodes CDR1 MGHDK and CDR2 SYGVNS. This CDR3 comprises 16 residues. J lost 2 bases, V lost 2 bases, and 6 bases had no gene match. The CDR3 DNA reads as TGTGCCAGCAGTGAAATCGGCGGGGGGGTTCAAGAGACCCAGTACTTC. Translation: CASSEIGGGVQETQYF.

This chain uses TRBV27 with TRBJ1-6; D is unclear. The CDR3 has 16 residues. Germline values: CDR1 MNHEY, CDR2 SMNVEV (reference sequence). Trimming removed 6 bases at V and 6 bases at J, with 18 bases between. CDR3 sequence: CASRDLRGLPNSPLHF. Written as DNA, the CDR3 is TGTGCCAGCAGAGACCTCCGAGGGCTACCTAATTCACCCCTCCACTTT.

This clone was observed a single time. Other DNA variants within this sample encode the same CDR3. The chain links TRBV9 to TRBJ2-7; 7 nucleotides match TRBD1. The CDR3 has 11 amino acids. J lost 6 bases, V lost 3 bases, and 0 bases had no gene match. Germline V gene lookup returns CDR1 SGDLS and CDR2 YYNGEE. The chain's CDR3 is CASSAGGEQYF. The DNA of the CDR3 is TGTGCCAGCAGCGCAGGGGGCGAGCAGTACTTC. Drawing the rest from reference TRBV9 and TRBJ2-7, the complete variable domain is DSGVTQTPKHLITATGQRVTLRCSPRSGDLSVYWYQQSLDQGLQFLIQYYNGEERAKGNILERFSAQQFPDLHSELNLSSLELGDSALYFCASSAGGEQYFGPGTRLTVT.

With respect to this clone: Other DNA sequences in the sample encode the same CDR3. The V call is TRBV6-5, the J call TRBJ1-1; D might be TRBD1 (5 bases). V was shortened by 2 bases and J by 3 bases, with 7 bases between the two germline ends. CDR3 length equals 13 residues. The V gene's germline CDR1 is MNHEY and CDR2 SVGAGI. CDR3 amino acids: CASSYGGYTEAFF. In DNA, the CDR3 is TGTGCCAGCAGTTACGGGGGTTACACTGAAGCTTTCTTT.

This clone was seen more than once but under ten times. The same CDR3 is also encoded by other DNA sequences in this sample. The V call is TRBV6-1, the J call TRBJ2-1; the D is unclear. The CDR3 has 14 amino acids. Per germline, CDR1 MNHNS and CDR2 SASEGT. Trimming removed 3 bases at V and 0 bases at J, with 6 bases between. CDR3 in amino acids: CASSDPGSYNEQFF. CDR3 DNA: TGTGCCAGCAGTGACCCAGGCTCCTACAATGAGCAGTTCTTC.

The rearrangement uses TRBV9 and TRBJ2-7, with 8 positions matching TRBD1. Germline CDR1 reads SGDLS; CDR2 reads YYNGEE. Trimming at V came to 3 bases and at J to 7 bases, leaving 9 bases not matched to a gene. The CDR3 sequence is 14 residues long. The CDR3 DNA follows: TGTGCCAGCAGCGAGGGACAGGACTATGGGGAGCAGTACTTC. It yields the protein CASSEGQDYGEQYF.

The chain has TRBV5-1 and TRBJ2-3, with D maybe TRBD2 (6 bases). CDR1 is SGHRS and CDR2 is YFSETQ in the germline V gene. Trimming shortened V by 0 bases and J by 4 bases, and 12 bases separated the two germline ends. The CDR3 is 15 amino acids. This CDR3 reads CASSLVGGTADTQYF. CDR3 sequence (DNA): TGCGCCAGCAGCTTGGTTGGAGGGACGGCAGATACGCAGTATTTT.

The chain has TRBV7-9 and TRBJ2-3; D assignment may be TRBD1 or TRBD2 (8 bases each). CDR1 and CDR2 from the germline V gene are SEHNR and FQNEAQ (reference sequence). V was pared by 0 bases and J by 5 bases, with 15 bases between. This CDR3 comprises 16 residues. CDR3 nucleotides: TGTGCCAGCAGCTTAGCGACAGGGGCGGGAGGAGATACGCAGTATTTT. This encodes CASSLATGAGGDTQYF.

The CDR3 sequence: CASSLRQGETQYF. CDR3 sequence (DNA): TGTGCCAGCAGCTTACGTCAGGGAGAGACCCAGTACTTC. The chain recombines TRBV7-9 with TRBJ2-5; D is possibly TRBD1 (5 bases). The CDR3 runs 13 residues. V was cut by 2 bases and J by 4 bases, with 8 bases left in between. CDR1 SEHNR and CDR2 FQNEAQ come from the germline V gene (reference sequence).

The chain employs TRBV19 and TRBJ2-7; the D gene is possibly TRBD1 (6 bases). This CDR3 is built from 12 residues. Germline V lookup: CDR1 LNHDA, CDR2 SQIVND (reference sequence). V was pared by 10 bases and J by 2 bases, with 12 bases between. The CDR3 nucleotides read TGTGCCACCAGGACAGCACCCTACGAGCAGTACTTC. Translation: CATRTAPYEQYF.

Note on this clone: At the DNA level, this CDR3 is encoded by other sequences in the same sample as well. The chain employs TRBV29-1 and TRBJ1-2; D unclear. V gave up 5 bases and J gave up 1 base, with 14 bases separating them. The V gene's germline CDR1 is SQVTM and CDR2 ANQGSEA. The CDR3 covers 14 residues. CDR3 in DNA: TGCAGCGTTCTCAATCCAGCGATTAACTATGGCTACACCTTC. It translates to CSVLNPAINYGYTF.

This clone came up a few times. The gene calls are TRBV13 and TRBJ2-3; D gene unclear. The ends were cut back, 5 bases at V and 1 base at J, with 4 bases in the middle. The CDR3 contains 12 residues. Germline-derived CDR1 and CDR2 are PRHDT and FYEKMQ (reference sequence). For the CDR3, the DNA is TGTGCCAGCAGCGCCCGCACAGATACGCAGTATTTT. Amino acid sequence: CASSARTDTQYF.

The chain joins TRBV10-3 to TRBJ1-1; perhaps TRBD1 as D (5 bases). The CDR3 runs 13 residues. Germline-derived CDR1 and CDR2 are ENHRY and SYGVKD. V was pared by 11 bases and J by 3 bases, with 16 bases between. The CDR3 coding sequence is TGTGCCTATAAGGCGGGGGAGGACACTGAAGCTTTCTTT. It yields the protein CAYKAGEDTEAFF.

This clone came up once. This rearrangement joins TRBV6-1 to TRBJ1-5; D not certain. The CDR3 runs to 16 residues. CDR1 and CDR2 from the germline V gene are MNHNS and SASEGT. The germline V and J ends were trimmed by 1 base and 0 bases, with 10 bases remaining between them. This chain's CDR3 is CASSEGAALSNQPQHF. The DNA of the CDR3 is TGTGCCAGCAGTGAAGGGGCAGCCCTTAGCAATCAGCCCCAGCATTTT.

The rearrangement uses TRBV6-5 and TRBJ1-4; D unclear. CDR3 length equals 15 residues. Between the trimmed V and J ends, which lost 0 bases and 4 bases, there was a span of 9 bases. From germline, CDR1 is MNHEY and CDR2 SVGAGI. The CDR3 region has the DNA TGTGCCAGCAGTTACTCGCTGAGGGATAATGAAAAACTGTTTTTT. It encodes CASSYSLRDNEKLFF.

The rearrangement links TRBV13 to TRBJ2-1, with TRBD2 matching 15 bases. Per the germline V gene, CDR1 is PRHDT and CDR2 is FYEKMQ (reference sequence). The CDR3 runs 17 residues. The trim removed 5 bases at V and 8 bases at J, leaving 10 bases unmatched. In DNA, the CDR3 is TGTGCCAGCAGCCCAGCTCCGGGACTAGCGGGGGGCTATGAGCAGTTCTTC. It specifies CASSPAPGLAGGYEQFF.

The chain uses TRBV28 and TRBJ2-7, with a tentative D call TRBD1 (5 bases). This CDR3 has 14 amino acids. The germline V gene has CDR1 MDHEN and CDR2 SYDVKM. Trimming cost V 3 bases and J 7 bases, with 16 bases left between them. The CDR3 nucleotides are TGTGCCAGCAGTTTGGACACCCCGGTAGGGGAGCAGTACTTC. Translated, it gives CASSLDTPVGEQYF.